The 6 T cell receptor beta chains listed next were all sequenced from one sample in a study of T cell responses to AZD1222 COVID-19 vaccine. The repertoire was sequenced with immunoSEQ multiplex PCR; TCRdb's copy has only in-frame clones and lacks some. The sample carries 65,000 to 70,000 clones, roughly 80% recorded once. The starting material was peripheral blood, obtained 28 days after the second AZD1222 dose. The receptors were sampled from an adult who received the AZD1222 COVID-19 vaccine.

The chain employs TRBV27 and TRBJ1-2; TRBD1 aligns across 7 bases. Germline-derived CDR1 and CDR2 are MNHEY and SMNVEV (reference sequence). This CDR3 comprises 16 residues. With V trimmed by 3 bases and J by 4 bases, 11 bases remained unmatched. The CDR3 region is CASSFSPTGAPYGYTF. CDR3 DNA: TGTGCCAGCAGTTTCTCCCCTACAGGGGCGCCCTATGGCTACACCTTC.

The V call is TRBV25-1, the J call TRBJ2-7, with TRBD1 as a possible D gene (5 bases). This CDR3 spans 13 amino acids. Trimming shortened V by 5 bases and J by 4 bases, and 12 bases separated the two germline ends. The germline V gene encodes CDR1 MGHDK and CDR2 SYGVNS. CDR3 amino acids: CASSPGSFYEQYF. The DNA of the CDR3 is TGTGCCAGCAGTCCAGGGTCTTTTTACGAGCAGTACTTC.

This clone was detected once. The chain couples TRBV6-5 to TRBJ1-5; the D gene is possibly TRBD1 (6 bases). Germline values: CDR1 MNHEY, CDR2 SVGAGI. V dropped 8 bases and J dropped 5 bases, with 16 bases sitting between them. The CDR3 is made up of 14 amino acids. The CDR3 nucleotides read TGTGCCAGCGAGACTCAGGGGTTTTATCAGCCCCAGCATTTT. Amino acid sequence: CASETQGFYQPQHF.

The chain links TRBV12-3 or TRBV12-4 to TRBJ1-5; weak D call: TRBD1 (5 bases). This CDR3 spans 13 amino acids. The V end was cut by 7 bases, the J end by 7 bases, with 14 bases between. CDR3 amino acids: CASTAGRGQPQHF. DNA for the CDR3: TGTGCCAGCACCGCAGGGAGAGGACAGCCCCAGCATTTT.

The chain recombines TRBV18 with TRBJ1-4; 12 nucleotides align to TRBD1. With 0 bases clipped from V and 8 bases from J, the junction kept 7 bases outside the gene matches. This CDR3 is 17 amino acids long. Germline V lookup: CDR1 KGHSH, CDR2 LQKENI. For the CDR3, the DNA is TGTGCCAGCTCACCACCGGGACAGGGGGCCACAGGAGAAAAACTGTTTTTT. Translated: CASSPPGQGATGEKLFF.

The rearrangement links TRBV5-1 to TRBJ2-1; no clear D. The germline V gene has CDR1 SGHRS and CDR2 YFSETQ. V gave up 5 bases and J gave up 2 bases, with 8 bases separating them. The CDR3 totals 13 residues. CDR3 amino acids: CASRPDTYNEQFF. In nucleotides, the CDR3 is TGCGCCAGCAGACCCGACACCTACAATGAGCAGTTCTTC.